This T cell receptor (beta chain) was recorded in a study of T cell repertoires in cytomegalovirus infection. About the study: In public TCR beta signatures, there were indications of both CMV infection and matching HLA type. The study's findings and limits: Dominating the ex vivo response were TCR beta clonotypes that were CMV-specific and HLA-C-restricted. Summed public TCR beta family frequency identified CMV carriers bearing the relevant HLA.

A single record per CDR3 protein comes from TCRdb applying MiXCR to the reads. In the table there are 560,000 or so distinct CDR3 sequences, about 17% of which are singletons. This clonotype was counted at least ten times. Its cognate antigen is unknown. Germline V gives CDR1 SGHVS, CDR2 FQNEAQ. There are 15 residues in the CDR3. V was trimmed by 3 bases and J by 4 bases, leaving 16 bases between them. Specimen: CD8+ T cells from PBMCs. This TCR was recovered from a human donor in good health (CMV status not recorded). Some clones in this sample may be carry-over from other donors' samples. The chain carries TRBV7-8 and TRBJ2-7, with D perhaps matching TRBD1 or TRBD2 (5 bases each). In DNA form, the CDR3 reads TGTGCCAGCAGCTTGGGGGACCTAAGTCCATACGAGCAGTACTTC. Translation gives CASSLGDLSPYEQYF.